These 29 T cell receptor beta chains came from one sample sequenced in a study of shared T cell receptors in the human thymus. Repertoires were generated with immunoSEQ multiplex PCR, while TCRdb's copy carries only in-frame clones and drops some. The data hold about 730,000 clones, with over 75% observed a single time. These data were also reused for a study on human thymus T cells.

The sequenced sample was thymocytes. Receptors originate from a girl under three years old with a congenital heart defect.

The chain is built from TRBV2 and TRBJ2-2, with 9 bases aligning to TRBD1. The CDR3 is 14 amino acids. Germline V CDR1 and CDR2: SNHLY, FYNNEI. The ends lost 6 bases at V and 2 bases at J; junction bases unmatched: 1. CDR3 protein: CASRDRGNTGELFF. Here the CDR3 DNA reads TGTGCCAGCAGGGACAGGGGAAACACCGGGGAGCTGTTTTTT. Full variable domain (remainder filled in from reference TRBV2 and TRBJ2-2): EPEVTQTPSHQVTQMGQEVILRCVPISNHLYFYWYRQILGQKVEFLVSFYNNEISEKSEIFDDQFSVERPDGSNFTLKIRSTKLEDSAMYFCASRDRGNTGELFFGEGSRLTVL.

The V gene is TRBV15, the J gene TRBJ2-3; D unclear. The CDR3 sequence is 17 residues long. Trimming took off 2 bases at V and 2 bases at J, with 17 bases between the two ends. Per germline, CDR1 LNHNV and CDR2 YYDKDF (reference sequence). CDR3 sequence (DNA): TGTGCCACCAGCAGATCTTTCACAGAAGCATACACAGATACGCAGTATTTT. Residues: CATSRSFTEAYTDTQYF.

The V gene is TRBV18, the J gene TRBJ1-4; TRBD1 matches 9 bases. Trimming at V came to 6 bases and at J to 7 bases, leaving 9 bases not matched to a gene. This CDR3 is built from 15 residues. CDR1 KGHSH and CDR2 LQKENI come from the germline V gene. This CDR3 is CASSPNRGPSEKLFF. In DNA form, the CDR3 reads TGTGCCAGCTCCCCGAACAGGGGGCCTAGTGAAAAACTGTTTTTT.

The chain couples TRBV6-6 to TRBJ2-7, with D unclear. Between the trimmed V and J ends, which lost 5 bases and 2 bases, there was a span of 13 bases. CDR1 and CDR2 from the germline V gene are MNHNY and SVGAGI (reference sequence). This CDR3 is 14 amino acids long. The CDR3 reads CASSEKLTAYEQYF. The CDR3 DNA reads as TGTGCCAGCAGTGAGAAGCTTACGGCCTACGAGCAGTACTTC.

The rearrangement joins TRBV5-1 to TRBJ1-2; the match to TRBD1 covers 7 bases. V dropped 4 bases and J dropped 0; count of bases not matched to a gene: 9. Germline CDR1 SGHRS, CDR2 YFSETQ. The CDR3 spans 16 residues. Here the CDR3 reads CASSLPGQPTNYGYTF. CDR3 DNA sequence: TGCGCCAGCAGCCTTCCGGGACAGCCTACTAACTATGGCTACACCTTC.

The CDR3 DNA reads as TGCGCCAGCAGCTTGGGAACAGGGTGGGAAGCTTTCTTT. It encodes CASSLGTGWEAFF. This chain joins TRBV5-1 and TRBJ1-1, with TRBD1 as a possible D gene (6 bases). CDR1 SGHRS and CDR2 YFSETQ come from the germline V gene. Trimming shortened V by 0 bases and J by 8 bases, and 11 bases separated the two germline ends. CDR3 size: 13 residues.

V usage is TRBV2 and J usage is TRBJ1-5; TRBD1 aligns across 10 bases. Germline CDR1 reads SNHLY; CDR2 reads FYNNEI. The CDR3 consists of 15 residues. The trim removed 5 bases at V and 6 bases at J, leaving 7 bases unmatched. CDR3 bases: TGTGCCAGCAGTCGACAGGGGGCTTCTCGTCAGCCCCAGCATTTT. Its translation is CASSRQGASRQPQHF. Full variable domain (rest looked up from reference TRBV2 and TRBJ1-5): EPEVTQTPSHQVTQMGQEVILRCVPISNHLYFYWYRQILGQKVEFLVSFYNNEISEKSEIFDDQFSVERPDGSNFTLKIRSTKLEDSAMYFCASSRQGASRQPQHFGDGTRLSIL.

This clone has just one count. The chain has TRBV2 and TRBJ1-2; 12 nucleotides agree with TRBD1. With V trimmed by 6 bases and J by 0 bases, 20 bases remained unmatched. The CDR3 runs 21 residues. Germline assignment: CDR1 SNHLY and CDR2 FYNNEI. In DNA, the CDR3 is TGTGCCAGCAGCCAAGAAGAGCTTCGGGGACAGGGGGCTATGACTAACTATGGCTACACCTTC. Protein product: CASSQEELRGQGAMTNYGYTF.

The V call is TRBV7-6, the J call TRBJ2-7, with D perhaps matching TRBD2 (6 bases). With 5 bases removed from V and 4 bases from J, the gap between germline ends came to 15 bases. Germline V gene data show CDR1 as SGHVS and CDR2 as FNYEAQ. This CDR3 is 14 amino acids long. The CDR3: CASSPEWGGYEQYF. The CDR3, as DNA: TGTGCCAGCAGCCCCGAATGGGGAGGTTACGAGCAGTACTTC.

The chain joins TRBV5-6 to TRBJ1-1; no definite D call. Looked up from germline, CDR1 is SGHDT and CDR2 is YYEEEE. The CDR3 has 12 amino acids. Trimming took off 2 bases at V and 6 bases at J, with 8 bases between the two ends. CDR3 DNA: TGTGCCAGCAGCTTACTCATGGCTGAAGCTTTCTTT. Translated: CASSLLMAEAFF. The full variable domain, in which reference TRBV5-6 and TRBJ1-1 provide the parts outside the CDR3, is DAGVTQSPTHLIKTRGQQVTLRCSPKSGHDTVSWYQQALGQGPQFIFQYYEEEERQRGNFPDRFSGHQFPNYSSELNVNALLLGDSALYLCASSLLMAEAFFGQGTRLTVV.

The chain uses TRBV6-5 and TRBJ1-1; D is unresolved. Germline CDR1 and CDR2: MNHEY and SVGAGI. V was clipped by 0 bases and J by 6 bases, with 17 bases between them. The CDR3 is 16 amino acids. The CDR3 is CASSYSPTREKAEAFF. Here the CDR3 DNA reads TGTGCCAGCAGTTACTCACCCACAAGGGAGAAGGCTGAAGCTTTCTTT.

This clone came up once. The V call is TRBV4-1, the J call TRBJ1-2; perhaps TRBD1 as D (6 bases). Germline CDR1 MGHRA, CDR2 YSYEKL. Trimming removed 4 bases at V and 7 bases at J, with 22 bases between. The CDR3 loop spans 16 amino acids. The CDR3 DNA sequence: TGCGCCAGCAGCCGACAACCGAGAGGGGGTTATAGTGGCTACACCTTC. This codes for CASSRQPRGGYSGYTF.

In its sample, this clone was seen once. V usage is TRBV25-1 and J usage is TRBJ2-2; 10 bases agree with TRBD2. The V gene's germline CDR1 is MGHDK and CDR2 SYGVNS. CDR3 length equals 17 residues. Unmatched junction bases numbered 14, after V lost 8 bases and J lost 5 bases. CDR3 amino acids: CASGPALSGGATGELFF. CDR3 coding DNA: TGTGCCAGCGGCCCAGCCTTGAGCGGGGGGGCGACCGGGGAGCTGTTTTTT.

The DNA for the CDR3 is TGTGCCAGCAGTGAAGCAACGAGACAGACTTCAGGCGAGCAGTACTTC. Protein sequence: CASSEATRQTSGEQYF. The chain uses TRBV2 and TRBJ2-5; maybe TRBD1 (5 bases). The last part of the DNA fits TRBJ2-7 better; the J call may be wrong. This CDR3 comprises 16 residues. Germline lookup yields CDR1 SNHLY and CDR2 FYNNEI.

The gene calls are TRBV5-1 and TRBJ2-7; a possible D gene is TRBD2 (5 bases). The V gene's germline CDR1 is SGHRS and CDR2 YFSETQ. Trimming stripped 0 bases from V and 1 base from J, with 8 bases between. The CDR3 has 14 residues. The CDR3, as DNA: TGCGCCAGCAGCTTGGCGGGGAAGTCCTACGAGCAGTACTTC. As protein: CASSLAGKSYEQYF.

The CDR3 DNA reads TGCAGCGTTCGTACAGGGGGCAATCAGCCCCAGCATTTT. Residues: CSVRTGGNQPQHF. The J gene is TRBJ1-5, the V gene TRBV29-1, with 7 positions matching TRBD1. Trimming took 5 bases from V and 2 from J; bases not matched to a gene: 3. In germline, CDR1 is SQVTM, CDR2 ANQGSEA. The CDR3 is made up of 13 amino acids. The full variable domain, in which reference TRBV29-1 and TRBJ1-5 provide the parts outside the CDR3, is SAVISQKPSRDICQRGTSLTIQCQVDSQVTMMFWYRQQPGQSLTLIATANQGSEATYESGFVIDKFPISRPNLTFSTLTVSNMSPEDSSIYLCSVRTGGNQPQHFGDGTRLSIL.

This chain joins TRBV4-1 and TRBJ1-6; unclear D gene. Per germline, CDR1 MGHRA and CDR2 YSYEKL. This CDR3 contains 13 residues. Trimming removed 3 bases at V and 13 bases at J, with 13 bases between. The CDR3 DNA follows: TGCGCCAGCAGCCATGATCCGAGTATCCCCCTCCACTTT. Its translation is CASSHDPSIPLHF.

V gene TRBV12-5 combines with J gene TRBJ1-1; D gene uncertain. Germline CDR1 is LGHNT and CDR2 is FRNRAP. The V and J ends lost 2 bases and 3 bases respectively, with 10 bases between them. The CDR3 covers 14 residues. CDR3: CASGLRPEDTEAFF. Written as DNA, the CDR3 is TGTGCTAGTGGTTTGCGCCCGGAGGACACTGAAGCTTTCTTT.

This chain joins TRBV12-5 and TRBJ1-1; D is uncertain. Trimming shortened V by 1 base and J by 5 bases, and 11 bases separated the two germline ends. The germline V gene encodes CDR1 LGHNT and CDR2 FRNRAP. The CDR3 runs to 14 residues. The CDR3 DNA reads TGTGCTAGTGGTTTGGAGGGAGCTCGAACTGAAGCTTTCTTT. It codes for CASGLEGARTEAFF.

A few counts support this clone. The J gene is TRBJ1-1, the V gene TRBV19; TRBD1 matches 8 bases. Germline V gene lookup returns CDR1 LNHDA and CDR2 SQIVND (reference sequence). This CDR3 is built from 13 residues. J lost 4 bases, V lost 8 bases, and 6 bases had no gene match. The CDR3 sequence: CASGQGRRTEAFF. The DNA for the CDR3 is TGTGCCAGTGGACAGGGTAGACGCACTGAAGCTTTCTTT. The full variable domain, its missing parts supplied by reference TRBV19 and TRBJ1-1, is DGGITQSPKYLFRKEGQNVTLSCEQNLNHDAMYWYRQDPGQGLRLIYYSQIVNDFQKGDIAEGYSVSREKKESFPLTVTSAQKNPTAFYLCASGQGRRTEAFFGQGTRLTVV.

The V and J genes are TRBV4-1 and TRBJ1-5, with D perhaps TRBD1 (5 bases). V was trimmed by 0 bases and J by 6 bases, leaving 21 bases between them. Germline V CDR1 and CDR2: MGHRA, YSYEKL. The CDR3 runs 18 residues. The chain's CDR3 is CASSQDFAPDKPSQPQHF. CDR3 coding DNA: TGCGCCAGCAGCCAAGATTTTGCCCCGGACAAGCCCAGTCAGCCCCAGCATTTT.

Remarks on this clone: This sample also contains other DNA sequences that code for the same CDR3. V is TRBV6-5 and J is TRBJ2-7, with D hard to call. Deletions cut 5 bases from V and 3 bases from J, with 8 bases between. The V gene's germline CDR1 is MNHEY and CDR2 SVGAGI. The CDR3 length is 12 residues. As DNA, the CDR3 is TGTGCCAGCAGTCCTCCGGGCTACGAGCAGTACTTC. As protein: CASSPPGYEQYF.

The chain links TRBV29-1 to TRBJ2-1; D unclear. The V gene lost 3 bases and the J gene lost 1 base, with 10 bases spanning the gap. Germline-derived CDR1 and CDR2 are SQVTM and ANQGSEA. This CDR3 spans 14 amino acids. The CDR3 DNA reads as TGCAGCGTTGAGGTTGGCTGGTCCTACAATGAGCAGTTCTTC. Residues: CSVEVGWSYNEQFF.

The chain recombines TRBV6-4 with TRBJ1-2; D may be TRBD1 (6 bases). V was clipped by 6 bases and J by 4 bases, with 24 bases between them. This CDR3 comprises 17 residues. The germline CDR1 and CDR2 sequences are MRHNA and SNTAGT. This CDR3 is CASSIWTDCPEAYGYTF. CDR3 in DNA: TGTGCCAGCAGCATATGGACAGACTGTCCCGAGGCCTATGGCTACACCTTC.

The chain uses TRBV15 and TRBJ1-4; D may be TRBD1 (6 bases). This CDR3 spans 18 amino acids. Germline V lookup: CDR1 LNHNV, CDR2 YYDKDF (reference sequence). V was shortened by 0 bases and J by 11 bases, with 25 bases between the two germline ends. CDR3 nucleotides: TGTGCCACCAGCAGAGAGAGACAGGCCGAGGCTAACTTAGGGAAACTGTTTTTT. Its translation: CATSRERQAEANLGKLFF.

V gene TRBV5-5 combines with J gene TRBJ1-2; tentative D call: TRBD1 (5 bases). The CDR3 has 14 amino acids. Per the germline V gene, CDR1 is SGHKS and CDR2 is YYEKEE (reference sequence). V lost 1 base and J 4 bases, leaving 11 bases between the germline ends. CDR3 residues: CASSLWGGLYGYTF. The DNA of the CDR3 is TGTGCCAGCAGCTTGTGGGGGGGTCTCTATGGCTACACCTTC. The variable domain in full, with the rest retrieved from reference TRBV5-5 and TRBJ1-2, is DAGVTQSPTHLIKTRGQQVTLRCSPISGHKSVSWYQQVLGQGPQFIFQYYEKEERGRGNFPDRFSARQFPNYSSELNVNALLLGDSALYLCASSLWGGLYGYTFGSGTRLTVV.

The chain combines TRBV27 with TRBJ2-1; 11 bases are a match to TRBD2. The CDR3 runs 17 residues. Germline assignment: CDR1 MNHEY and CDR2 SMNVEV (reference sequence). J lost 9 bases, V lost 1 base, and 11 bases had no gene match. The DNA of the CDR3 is TGTGCCAGCAGTTTATGGGCTAGCGGGGGGTATAGGGTTGAGCAGTTCTTC. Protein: CASSLWASGGYRVEQFF.

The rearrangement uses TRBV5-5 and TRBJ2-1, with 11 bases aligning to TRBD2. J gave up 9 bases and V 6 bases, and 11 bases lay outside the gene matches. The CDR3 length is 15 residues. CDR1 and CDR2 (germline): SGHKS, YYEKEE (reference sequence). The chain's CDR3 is CASIPFSGGAGEQFF. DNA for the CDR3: TGTGCCAGCATCCCATTTAGCGGGGGGGCCGGTGAGCAGTTCTTC.

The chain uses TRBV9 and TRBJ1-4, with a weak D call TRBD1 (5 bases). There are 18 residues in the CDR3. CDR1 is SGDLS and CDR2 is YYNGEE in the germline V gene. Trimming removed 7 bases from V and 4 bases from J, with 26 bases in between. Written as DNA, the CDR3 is TGTGCCAGCCCCAAAGGGTTCTGTCAGGGCCGGAGTAATGAAAAACTGTTTTTT. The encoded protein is CASPKGFCQGRSNEKLFF.